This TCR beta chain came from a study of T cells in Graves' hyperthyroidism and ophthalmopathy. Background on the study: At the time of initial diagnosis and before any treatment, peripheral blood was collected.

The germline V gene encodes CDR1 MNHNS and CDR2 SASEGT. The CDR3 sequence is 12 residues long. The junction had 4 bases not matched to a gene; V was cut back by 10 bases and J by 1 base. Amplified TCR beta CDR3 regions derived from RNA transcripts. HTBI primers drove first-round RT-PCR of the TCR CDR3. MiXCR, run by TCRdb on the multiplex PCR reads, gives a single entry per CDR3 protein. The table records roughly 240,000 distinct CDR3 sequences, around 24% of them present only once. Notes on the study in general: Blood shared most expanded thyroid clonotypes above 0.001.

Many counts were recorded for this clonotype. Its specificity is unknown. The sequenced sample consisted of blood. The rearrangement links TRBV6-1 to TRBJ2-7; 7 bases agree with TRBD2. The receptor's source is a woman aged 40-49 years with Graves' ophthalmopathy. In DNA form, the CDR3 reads TGTGCCACGGGGGGAGGTTCCTACGAGCAGTACTTC. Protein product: CATGGGSYEQYF.